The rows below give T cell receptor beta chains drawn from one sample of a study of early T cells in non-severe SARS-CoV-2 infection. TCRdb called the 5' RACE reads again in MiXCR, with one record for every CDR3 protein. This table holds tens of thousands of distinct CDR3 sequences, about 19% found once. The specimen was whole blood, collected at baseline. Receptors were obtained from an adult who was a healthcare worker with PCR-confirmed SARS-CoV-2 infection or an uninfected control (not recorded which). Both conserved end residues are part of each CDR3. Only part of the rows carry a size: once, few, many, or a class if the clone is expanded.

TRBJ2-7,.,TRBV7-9,CASSWIGTGLIHEQYF
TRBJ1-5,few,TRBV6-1,CASSLSLGGISNQPQHF
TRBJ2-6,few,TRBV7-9,CASSFRDRASGANVLTF
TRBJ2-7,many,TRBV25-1,CASSPRTGWGYEQYF
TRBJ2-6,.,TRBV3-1,CASSPWDTGHLSGANVLTF
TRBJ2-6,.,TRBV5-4,CASSLGQNSGANVLTF
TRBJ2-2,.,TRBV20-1,CSAQRGPGNTGELFF
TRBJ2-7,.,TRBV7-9,CASSGDVTRPEQYF
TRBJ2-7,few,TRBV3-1,CASSQVNEQYF
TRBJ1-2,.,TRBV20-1,CSAYSVGQNYGYTF
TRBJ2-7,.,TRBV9,CASSVASSSYYGEQYF
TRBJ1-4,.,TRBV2,CASRLDRRTGKLFF
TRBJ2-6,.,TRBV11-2,CASSLEGTGANVLTF
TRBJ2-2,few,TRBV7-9,CASRLGLAGANTGELFF
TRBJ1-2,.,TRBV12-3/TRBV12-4,CASSNQGFGINGYTF
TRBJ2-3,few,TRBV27,CASSLLNTDTQYF
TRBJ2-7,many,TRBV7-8,CASSLEFSEQYF
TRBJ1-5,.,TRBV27,CASGEPQHF
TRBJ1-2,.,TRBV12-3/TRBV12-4,CASSGGQGSYGYTF
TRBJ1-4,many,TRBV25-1,CASTRGGSGEKLFF
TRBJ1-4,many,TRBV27,CASRRGAEKLFF
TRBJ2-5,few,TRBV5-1,CASSSNEETQYF
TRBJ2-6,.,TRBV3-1,CASTTSLELSGANVLTF
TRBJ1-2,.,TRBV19,CASSISGVGYTF
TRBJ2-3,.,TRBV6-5,CASSPRYTDTQYF
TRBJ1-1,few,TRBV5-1,CASSLRDGTEAFF
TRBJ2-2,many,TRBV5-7,CASRLPWYANTGELFF
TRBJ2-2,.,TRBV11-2,CASSLAGELFF
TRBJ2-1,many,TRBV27,CASSFGFGQGFGEQFF
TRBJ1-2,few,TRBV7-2,CASSRDNVAYGYTF
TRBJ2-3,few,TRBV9,CASSVLGQGADTQYF
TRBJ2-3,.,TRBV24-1,CATSDSNTDTQYF
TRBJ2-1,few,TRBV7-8,CASSFGGVGNEQFF
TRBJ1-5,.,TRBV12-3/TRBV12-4,CASSFTGVGQPQHF
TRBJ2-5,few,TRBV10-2,CASSESETQYF
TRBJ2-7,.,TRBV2,CASRGTPAVEQYF
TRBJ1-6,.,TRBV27,CASSFRSYNSPLHF
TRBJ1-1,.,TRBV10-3,CAISGQNTEAFF
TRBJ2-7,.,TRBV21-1,CASSEEELAYRYEQYF
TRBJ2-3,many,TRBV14,CASSPRLAGGQGVWTDTQYF
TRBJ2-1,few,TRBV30,CAWSAGVGNEQFF
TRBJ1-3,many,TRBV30,CAWSGLLSSVGNTIYF
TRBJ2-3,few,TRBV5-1,CASRQDTSGGTDTQYF
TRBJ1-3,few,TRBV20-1,CSATGSSENTIYF
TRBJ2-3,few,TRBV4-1,CASSQGESGGVDTQYF
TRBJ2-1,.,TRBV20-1,CSASSGSSYNEQFF
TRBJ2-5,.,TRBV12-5,CASGRTGTETQYF
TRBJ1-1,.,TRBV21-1,CASSKVSTAAYNTEAFF
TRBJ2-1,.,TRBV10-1,CASSEGLGGDNEQFF
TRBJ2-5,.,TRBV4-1,CASSQWGSETQYF